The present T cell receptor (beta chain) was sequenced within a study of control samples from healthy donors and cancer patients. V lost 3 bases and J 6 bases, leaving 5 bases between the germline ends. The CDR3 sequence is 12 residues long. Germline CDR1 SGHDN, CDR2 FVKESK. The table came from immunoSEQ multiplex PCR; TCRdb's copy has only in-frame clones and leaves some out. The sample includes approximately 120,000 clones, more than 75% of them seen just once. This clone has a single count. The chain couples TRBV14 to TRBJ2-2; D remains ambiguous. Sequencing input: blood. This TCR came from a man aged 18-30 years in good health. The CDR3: CASSQGPGELFF. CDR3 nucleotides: TGTGCCAGCAGCCAGGGCCCCGGGGAGCTGTTTTTT.